The table lists the clone carrying this T cell receptor (beta chain) with many counts. The antigen is undetermined. This specimen belongs to a study of CD8 T cells in ankylosing spondylitis. The CDR3 is 13 residues long. Trimming took off 3 bases at V and 11 bases at J, with 15 bases between the two ends. CDR1 is KGHSH and CDR2 is LQKENI in the germline V gene. Overall study results and limits: Past studies reported some motif variants in reactive arthritis synovial fluid and blood. The disease-linked clones had a CD8+ phenotype and low blood frequencies. The study identified a TCR beta motif of under ten highly homologous variants that appeared characteristic of ankylosing spondylitis blood.

Each TCR beta library was made by quantitative 5'-RACE that incorporated molecular barcodes. TCRdb analysed the 5' RACE reads with MiXCR anew, one entry per CDR3 protein. The sample has some 150,000 distinct CDR3 sequences; over 10% are singletons. This chain joins TRBV18 and TRBJ2-3; D unclear. The TCR comes from a female donor with ankylosing spondylitis or in good health (not recorded which). Sequencing was done on a sample of blood, either unsorted or a sorted T cell fraction (not recorded which). CDR3 sequence (DNA): TGTGCCAGCTCACCTCAGACCCAGGCCGAGCAGTATTTT. Translated: CASSPQTQAEQYF.